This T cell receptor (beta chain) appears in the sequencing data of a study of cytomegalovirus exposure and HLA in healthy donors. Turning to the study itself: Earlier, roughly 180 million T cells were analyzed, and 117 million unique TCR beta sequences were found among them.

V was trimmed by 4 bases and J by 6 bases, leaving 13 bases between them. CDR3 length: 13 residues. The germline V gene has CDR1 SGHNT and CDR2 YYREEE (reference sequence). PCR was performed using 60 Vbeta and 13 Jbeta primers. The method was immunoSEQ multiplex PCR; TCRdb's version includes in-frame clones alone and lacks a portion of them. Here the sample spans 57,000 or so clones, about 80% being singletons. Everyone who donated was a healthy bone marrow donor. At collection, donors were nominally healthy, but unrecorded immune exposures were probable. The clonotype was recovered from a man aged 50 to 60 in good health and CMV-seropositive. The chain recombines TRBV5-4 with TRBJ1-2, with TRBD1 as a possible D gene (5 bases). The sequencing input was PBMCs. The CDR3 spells CASSEAGTHGYTF. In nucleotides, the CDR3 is TGTGCCAGCAGCGAGGCGGGGACCCATGGCTACACCTTC.